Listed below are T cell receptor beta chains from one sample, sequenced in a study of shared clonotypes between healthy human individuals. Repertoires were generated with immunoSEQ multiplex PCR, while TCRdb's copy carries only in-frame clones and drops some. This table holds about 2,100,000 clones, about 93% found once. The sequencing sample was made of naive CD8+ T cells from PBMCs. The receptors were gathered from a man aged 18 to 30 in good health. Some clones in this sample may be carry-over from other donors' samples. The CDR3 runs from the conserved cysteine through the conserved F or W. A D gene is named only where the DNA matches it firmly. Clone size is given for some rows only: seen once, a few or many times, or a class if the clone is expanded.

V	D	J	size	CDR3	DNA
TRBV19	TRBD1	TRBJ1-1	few	CASSRKTGGVNTEAFF	TGTGCCAGTAGTAGGAAGACAGGGGGAGTGAACACTGAAGCTTTCTTT
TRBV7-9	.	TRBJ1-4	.	CASNPADSYNEKLFF	TGTGCCAGCAACCCAGCCGACAGTTATAATGAAAAACTGTTTTTT
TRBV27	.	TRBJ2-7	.	CASSKLQGTRYEQYF	TGTGCCAGCAGTAAACTCCAGGGCACCCGCTACGAGCAGTACTTC
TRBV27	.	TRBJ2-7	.	CASSLIGGGISHEQYF	TGTGCCAGCTCTTTAATCGGGGGCGGGATAAGCCACGAGCAGTACTTC
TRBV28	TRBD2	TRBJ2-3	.	CASSLASGWGDTQYF	TGTGCCAGCAGTTTAGCTAGCGGTTGGGGGGATACGCAGTATTTT
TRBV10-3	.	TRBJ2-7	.	CAISESGGRYEQYF	TGTGCCATCAGTGAGTCCGGGGGCAGGTACGAGCAGTACTTC
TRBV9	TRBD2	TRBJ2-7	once	CASSGGLAGVEQYF	TGTGCCAGCAGCGGAGGACTAGCGGGAGTGGAGCAGTACTTC
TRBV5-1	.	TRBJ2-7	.	CASSPSKGDLRPNEQYF	TGCGCCAGCAGTCCGAGCAAAGGGGACTTACGCCCCAACGAGCAGTACTTC
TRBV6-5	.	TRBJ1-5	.	CASSYRAGQPQHF	TGTGCCAGCAGTTATCGCGCGGGTCAGCCCCAGCATTTT
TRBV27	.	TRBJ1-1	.	CASLGNTEAFF	TGTGCCAGCCTCGGGAACACTGAAGCTTTCTTT
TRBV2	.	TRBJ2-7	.	CASSEGRAKDEQYF	TGTGCCAGCAGTGAAGGGAGGGCTAAAGACGAGCAGTACTTC
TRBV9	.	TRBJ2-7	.	CASSVAGGKSYEQYF	TGTGCCAGCAGCGTAGCGGGCGGAAAATCCTACGAGCAGTACTTC
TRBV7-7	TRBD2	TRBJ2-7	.	CASSLATSGSTYEQYF	TGTGCCAGTAGCTTAGCGACTAGCGGGAGTACCTACGAGCAGTACTTC
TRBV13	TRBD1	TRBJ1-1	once	CASSLVIGQGGKTEAFF	TGTGCCAGCAGCTTAGTTATCGGACAGGGTGGAAAAACTGAAGCTTTCTTT
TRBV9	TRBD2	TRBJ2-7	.	CASSAGTSEKYEQYF	TGTGCCAGCAGCGCCGGGACTAGCGAGAAATACGAGCAGTACTTC
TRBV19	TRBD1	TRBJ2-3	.	CASSIDPGQGQYF	TGTGCCAGTAGTATAGATCCAGGACAGGGGCAGTATTTT
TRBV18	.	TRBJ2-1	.	CASSPTVVANNNEQFF	TGTGCCAGCTCACCGACGGTGGTTGCCAATAACAATGAGCAGTTCTTC
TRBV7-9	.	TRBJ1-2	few	CASSTSSPDEVYTF	TGTGCCAGCAGCACTAGTAGCCCGGACGAGGTCTACACCTTC
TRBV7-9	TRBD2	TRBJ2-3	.	CASSPWTGLAGTDTQYF	TGTGCCAGCAGCCCCTGGACCGGACTAGCGGGGACAGATACGCAGTATTTT
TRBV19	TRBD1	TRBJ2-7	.	CASSSRTGTYEQYF	TGTGCCAGTAGTAGCCGGACAGGGACCTACGAGCAGTACTTC
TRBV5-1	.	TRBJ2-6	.	CASSEGLSSGANVLTF	TGCGCCAGCAGCGAAGGACTGAGCTCTGGGGCCAACGTCCTGACTTTC
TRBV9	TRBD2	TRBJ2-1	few	CASSRTSGDYNEQFF	TGTGCCAGCAGCCGGACTAGCGGGGACTACAATGAGCAGTTCTTC
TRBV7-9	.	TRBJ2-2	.	CASSWPGWGETGELFF	TGTGCCAGCAGCTGGCCAGGCTGGGGAGAGACCGGGGAGCTGTTTTTT
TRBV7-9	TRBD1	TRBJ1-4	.	CASSLIKPGQPEKLFF	TGTGCCAGCAGCTTAATAAAACCGGGACAGCCCGAAAAACTGTTTTTT
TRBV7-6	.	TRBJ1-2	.	CASSPGRFYGYTF	TGTGCCAGCAGCCCGGGACGGTTCTATGGCTACACCTTC
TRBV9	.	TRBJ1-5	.	CASSGDGTVNQPQHF	TGTGCCAGCAGCGGAGACGGCACAGTTAATCAGCCCCAGCATTTT
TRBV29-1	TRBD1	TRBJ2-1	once	CSAARTGLYNEQFF	TGCAGCGCTGCACGGACAGGCCTCTACAATGAGCAGTTCTTC
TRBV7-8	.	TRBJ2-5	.	CASSSDNRVSETQYF	TGTGCCAGCAGCTCAGACAACAGGGTCTCGGAGACCCAGTACTTC
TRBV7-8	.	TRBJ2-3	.	CASSPRFEGGDPTDTQYF	TGTGCCAGCAGCCCCCGTTTTGAAGGAGGGGACCCCACAGATACGCAGTATTTT
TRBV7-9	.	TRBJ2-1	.	CASSSLQNEQFF	TGTGCCAGCAGCTCCTTGCAGAATGAGCAGTTCTTC
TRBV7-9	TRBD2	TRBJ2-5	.	CASSLRLAGWETQYF	TGTGCCAGCAGCTTAAGACTAGCGGGATGGGAGACCCAGTACTTC
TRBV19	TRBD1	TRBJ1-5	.	CASSFTGEIYQPQHF	TGTGCCAGTAGTTTTACAGGGGAAATTTATCAGCCCCAGCATTTT
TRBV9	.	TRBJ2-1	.	CASSVGAVFPYNEQFF	TGTGCCAGCAGCGTAGGGGCCGTCTTCCCCTACAATGAGCAGTTCTTC
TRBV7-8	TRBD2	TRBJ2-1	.	CASSFEGLAETEQFF	TGTGCCAGCAGCTTTGAGGGACTAGCGGAAACTGAGCAGTTCTTC
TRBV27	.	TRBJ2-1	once	CASRNPGTSYNEQFF	TGTGCCAGCAGAAATCCCGGGACATCTTACAATGAGCAGTTCTTC
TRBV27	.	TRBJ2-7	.	CASRLRDNMYEQYF	TGTGCCAGCAGACTCCGGGACAATATGTACGAGCAGTACTTC
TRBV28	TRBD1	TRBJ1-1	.	CASTQGGWMNTEAFF	TGTGCCAGCACTCAGGGGGGATGGATGAACACTGAAGCTTTCTTT
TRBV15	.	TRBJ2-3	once	CATSRGLAFTDTQYF	TGTGCCACCAGCAGGGGGCTAGCGTTCACAGATACGCAGTATTTT
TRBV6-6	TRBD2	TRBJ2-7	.	CASRAWSGASYEQYF	TGTGCCAGCAGGGCTTGGAGCGGGGCCTCCTACGAGCAGTACTTC
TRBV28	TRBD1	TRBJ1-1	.	CASRELPDRRTEAFF	TGTGCCAGCAGAGAACTTCCGGACAGGCGCACTGAAGCTTTCTTT
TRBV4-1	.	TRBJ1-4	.	CASSQAPGEREKLFF	TGCGCCAGCAGCCAAGCCCCGGGCGAACGGGAAAAACTGTTTTTT
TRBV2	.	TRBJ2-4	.	CASSEWTPPLNIQYF	TGTGCCAGCAGTGAGTGGACTCCTCCGTTAAACATTCAGTACTTC
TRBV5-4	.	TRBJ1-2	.	CASSLEGFGYTF	TGTGCCAGCAGCTTGGAAGGGTTTGGCTACACCTTC
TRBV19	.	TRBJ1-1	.	CASSIHYGQGRMNTEAFF	TGTGCCAGTAGTATCCACTACGGTCAGGGGAGGATGAACACTGAAGCTTTCTTT
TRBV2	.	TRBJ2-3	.	CAKLSAGASTDTQYF	TGTGCCAAACTCTCTGCGGGGGCTAGCACAGATACGCAGTATTTT
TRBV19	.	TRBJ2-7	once	CASSPLEGGDFYEQYF	TGTGCCAGTAGTCCACTTGAGGGGGGCGATTTCTACGAGCAGTACTTC
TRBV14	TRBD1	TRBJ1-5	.	CASSRQGSNQPQHF	TGTGCCAGCAGCCGACAGGGTAGCAATCAGCCCCAGCATTTT
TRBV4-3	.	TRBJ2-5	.	CASSQGLVGETQYF	TGCGCCAGCAGCCAGGGTCTAGTAGGAGAGACCCAGTACTTC
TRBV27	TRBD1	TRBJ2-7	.	CASSTSNRGREQYF	TGTGCCAGCAGCACTTCAAACAGGGGGAGGGAGCAGTACTTC
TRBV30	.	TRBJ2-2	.	CAWSVGSGTGELFF	TGTGCCTGGAGTGTCGGGAGTGGCACCGGGGAGCTGTTTTTT
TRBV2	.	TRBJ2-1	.	CASSVGRLGNEQFF	TGTGCCAGCAGTGTTGGGCGCCTTGGGAATGAGCAGTTCTTC
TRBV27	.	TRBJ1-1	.	CASSFTGGNTEAFF	TGTGCCAGCAGTTTCACCGGGGGGAACACTGAAGCTTTCTTT
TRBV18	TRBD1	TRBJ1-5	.	CASSPPQGKTHRGPSQPQHF	TGTGCCAGCTCACCACCACAGGGGAAGACTCACAGGGGGCCAAGTCAGCCCCAGCATTTT
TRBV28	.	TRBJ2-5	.	CASSLGRQSPETQYF	TGTGCCAGCAGTTTAGGTCGGCAGAGCCCAGAGACCCAGTACTTC
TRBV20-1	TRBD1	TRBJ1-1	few	CSASGTEEAFF	TGCAGTGCTAGTGGGACAGAAGAAGCTTTCTTT